The clone carrying this T cell receptor (beta chain) was picked up a small number of times. Its specificity is not known. By 5'RACE template switching, TCR cDNA was produced, with a universal primer site and UMIs added in the process. TCRdb reprocessed the 5' RACE reads with MiXCR, giving one entry per CDR3 protein. The table shows about 320,000 distinct CDR3 sequences, with approximately 4.5% occurring only once. The sample belongs to a study of T cells after yellow fever vaccination. Across the whole study: Fractions low in cell number were prepared with SMART-Seq v4 Ultra Low Input.

Notes on the study in general: Clonotypes appearing in both CD4 and CD8 compartments existed, and their share was small. Subsequent booster samples again held most clones from primary vaccination (96% CD4, 85% to 90% CD8).

This CDR3 has 15 residues. Germline CDR1 reads MNHEY; CDR2 reads SVGAGI. V was trimmed by 2 bases and J by 6 bases, leaving 16 bases between them. The J gene is TRBJ1-2, the V gene TRBV6-5; maybe TRBD1 (6 bases). This specimen consisted of PBMCs, obtained 15 days after the yellow fever booster vaccination. This sequence originates from a man aged 18 to 29 who received the YFV17D yellow fever vaccine. The CDR3 protein is CASSYHTTGLDGYTF. The CDR3 DNA reads TGTGCCAGCAGTTACCATACTACAGGGTTGGATGGCTACACCTTC.